This entry lists 17 T cell receptor beta chains sequenced from one sample in a study of T-cell reconstitution after alpha-beta-depleted transplantation in children. Library preparation (for TCRbeta) was performed with unique molecular identifiers. A single record per CDR3 protein comes from TCRdb applying MiXCR to the PCR reads. Altogether 200,000 to 300,000 distinct CDR3 sequences are present, 6.5% to 10% being singletons, with the ten largest covering roughly 5.8%. This sample comprised PBMCs, mostly from graft donor cells, obtained 180 days after TCRalphabeta/CD19-depleted stem cell transplant. Source of these receptors: a male patient younger than 18 who had a stem cell transplant for acute lymphoblastic leukemia, so the T cells may come from the graft donor.

On this clonotype itself: A read error may be the cause here, since a much bigger clone is one base away. This chain uses TRBV5-1 with TRBJ2-7, with D possibly matching TRBD1 (6 bases). The germline V gene has CDR1 SGHRS and CDR2 YFSETQ. V lost 0 bases and J 3 bases, leaving 19 bases between the germline ends. The CDR3 length is 17 residues. The CDR3 is CASSLGQVQEPSYEQYF. CDR3 sequence (DNA): TGCGCCAGCAGCTTGGGACAGGTCCAGGAACCTAGCTACGAGCAGTACTTC.

This clonotype was detected many times. J is TRBJ2-5 and V is TRBV3-1; D unresolved. Germline V CDR1 and CDR2: LGHDT, YNNKEL (reference sequence). The CDR3 runs 15 residues. Trimming pared 3 bases from V and 0 bases from J, leaving 11 bases between. The CDR3 bases are TGTGCCAGCAGCCATGGGGTCCGGGACCAAGAGACCCAGTACTTC. Translated: CASSHGVRDQETQYF.

This clonotype was recorded many times. The chain links TRBV11-2 to TRBJ1-4; no definite D call. Trimming pared 0 bases from V and 13 bases from J, leaving 12 bases between. Germline V gene lookup returns CDR1 SGHAT and CDR2 FQNNGV. CDR3 length: 13 amino acids. The DNA of the CDR3 is TGTGCCAGCAGCTTAGAAGGGATGGTCGGACTGTTTTTT. Translation gives CASSLEGMVGLFF.

This clonotype was counted at least ten times. The genes are TRBV12-3 or TRBV12-4 and TRBJ2-1; D unresolved. The CDR3 has 12 residues. The V end was cut by 5 bases, the J end by 10 bases, with 12 bases between. CDR3 DNA: TGTGCCAGCAGTCTGGGTCTATCAGAGCAGTTCTTC. This gives the protein CASSLGLSEQFF.

This clonotype was counted ten times or more. V and J are TRBV7-8 and TRBJ2-7, with TRBD1 matching 9 bases. The germline gives CDR1 SGHVS, CDR2 FQNEAQ. This CDR3 comprises 15 residues. The junction had 11 bases not matched to a gene; V was cut back by 5 bases and J by 6 bases. CDR3 sequence (DNA): TGTGCCAGCAGCCCTCGGGGGACAGGGTCCCTCGAGCAGTACTTC. Protein sequence: CASSPRGTGSLEQYF.

This clonotype showed up many times. This may be a read error, as it is one base from a much larger clone. The rearrangement uses TRBV2 and TRBJ2-7; D remains unclear. Germline V gene sequence: CDR1 SNHLY, CDR2 FYNNEI. V gave up 4 bases and J gave up 0 bases, with 1 base separating them. The CDR3 is made up of 11 amino acids. In DNA, the CDR3 is TGTGCCAGCAGTGTCTCCTACGAGCAGTACTTC. Amino acid sequence: CASSVSYEQYF. The complete variable domain, with remaining parts taken from reference TRBV2 and TRBJ2-7, reads EPEVTQTPSHQVTQMGQEVILRCVPISNHLYFYWYRQILGQKVEFLVSFYNNEISEKSEIFDDQFSVERPDGSNFTLKIRSTKLEDSAMYFCASSVSYEQYFGPGTRLTVT.

This clonotype has a count of ten or more. This chain's CDR3 is CASSQGPGQVKDGTDGYTF. CDR3 DNA sequence: TGTGCCAGCAGCCAAGGGCCCGGACAAGTAAAGGACGGAACGGATGGCTACACCTTC. The chain has TRBV4-2 and TRBJ1-2; D is perhaps TRBD1 (5 bases). CDR1 and CDR2 from the germline V gene are LGHNA and YNFKEQ. V lost 1 base, J lost 6 bases, and 27 bases lay in between. CDR3 size: 19 residues.

This clonotype showed up many times. The chain has TRBV28 and TRBJ2-2; 10 bases are a match to TRBD2. Germline trimming cut 1 base from V and 5 bases from J; bases unmatched to any gene: 1. Germline CDR1 is MDHEN and CDR2 is SYDVKM. The CDR3 loop spans 15 amino acids. The DNA of the CDR3 is TGTGCCAGCAGTTTATTAGCGGGAGGAACCGGGGAGCTGTTTTTT. Its translation is CASSLLAGGTGELFF. Full variable domain (rest looked up from reference TRBV28 and TRBJ2-2): DVKVTQSSRYLVKRTGEKVFLECVQDMDHENMFWYRQDPGLGLRLIYFSYDVKMKEKGDIPEGYSVSREKKERFSLILESASTNQTSMYLCASSLLAGGTGELFFGEGSRLTVL.

In its sample, this clonotype was seen many times. This chain joins TRBV6-5 and TRBJ2-1, with 9 bases aligning to TRBD2. V lost 4 bases to trimming and J lost 8 bases; unmatched junction nucleotides: 9. CDR3 size: 15 residues. Germline CDR1 and CDR2: MNHEY and SVGAGI. The CDR3 sequence is CASSSRVAGEDEQFF. The CDR3 DNA follows: TGTGCCAGCAGTTCCCGGGTAGCGGGAGAAGATGAGCAGTTCTTC.

This clonotype was counted many times. The chain uses TRBV12-3 or TRBV12-4 and TRBJ2-5; perhaps TRBD1 as D (5 bases). With 5 bases removed from V and 4 bases from J, the gap between germline ends came to 8 bases. The CDR3 contains 12 residues. CDR3 nucleotide sequence: TGTGCCAGCAGTCGACAGTTAGAGACCCAGTACTTC. Its protein is CASSRQLETQYF.

This clonotype was recorded many times. The V and J genes are TRBV5-1 and TRBJ2-5, with D unclear. The V end lost 0 bases, the J end lost 13 bases, and 10 bases lay between the germline ends. The CDR3 consists of 11 residues. CDR1 and CDR2 from the germline V gene are SGHRS and YFSETQ. CDR3 region: CASSLDTFRYF. The DNA of the CDR3 is TGCGCCAGCAGCTTGGACACCTTTAGGTACTTC.

This clonotype was counted ten times or more. J is TRBJ2-7 and V is TRBV20-1; no clear D. This CDR3 is built from 13 residues. Germline V gene data show CDR1 as DFQATT and CDR2 as SNEGSKA (reference sequence). V gave up 5 bases and J gave up 5 bases, with 16 bases separating them. CDR3 region: CSAGRPSGHEQYF. The CDR3 DNA is TGCAGTGCTGGAAGACCCTCCGGCCACGAGCAGTACTTC.

In this sample, this clonotype turned up many times. CDR3 nucleotide sequence: TGTGCCAGCAGTTTCCTTCTAGCGGGAAGAGTAAATGAGCAGTTCTTC. It yields the protein CASSFLLAGRVNEQFF. The chain is built from TRBV6-5 and TRBJ2-1, with 9 positions matching TRBD2. In germline, CDR1 is MNHEY, CDR2 SVGAGI. V lost 4 bases, J lost 7 bases, and 11 bases stayed unmatched. CDR3 length: 16 residues.

This clonotype occurred many times. This chain joins TRBV3-1 and TRBJ2-7; 7 positions match TRBD1. From germline, CDR1 is LGHDT and CDR2 YNNKEL (reference sequence). The CDR3 loop spans 15 amino acids. J lost 0 bases, V lost 1 base, and 3 bases had no gene match. The CDR3 coding sequence is TGTGCCAGCAGCCAAGTCGGGGACAGCTCCTACGAGCAGTACTTC. It codes for CASSQVGDSSYEQYF.

This clonotype was seen ten or more times. This chain uses TRBV27 with TRBJ1-1, with a weak D call TRBD1 (6 bases). CDR3 length: 19 amino acids. Germline V lookup: CDR1 MNHEY, CDR2 SMNVEV (reference sequence). V lost 5 bases and J 0 bases, leaving 25 bases between the germline ends. The CDR3 nucleotides are TGTGCCAGCAGTCCGCGTTGGACAGTACTTCAACCCGTGAACACTGAAGCTTTCTTT. It is translated as CASSPRWTVLQPVNTEAFF.

This clonotype was picked up a small number of times. The chain couples TRBV25-1 to TRBJ1-6, with TRBD1 matching 9 bases. V lost 2 bases, J lost 11 bases, and 10 bases stayed unmatched. The germline CDR1 and CDR2 sequences are MGHDK and SYGVNS. The CDR3 runs 16 residues. The CDR3 DNA follows: TGTGCCAGCAGTGAAGGATTTCGACAGGGGGAAGCACCCCTCCACTTT. Protein product: CASSEGFRQGEAPLHF.

At least ten counts were recorded for this clonotype. The V gene is TRBV20-1, the J gene TRBJ2-2; TRBD2 agrees at 10 bases. CDR1 and CDR2 (germline): DFQATT, SNEGSKA (reference sequence). The CDR3 spans 14 residues. The ends lost 3 bases at V and 3 bases at J; junction bases unmatched: 1. CDR3 in DNA: TGCAGTGCTAGTAGCGGGAGGTACACCGGGGAGCTGTTTTTT. Its protein product is CSASSGRYTGELFF.